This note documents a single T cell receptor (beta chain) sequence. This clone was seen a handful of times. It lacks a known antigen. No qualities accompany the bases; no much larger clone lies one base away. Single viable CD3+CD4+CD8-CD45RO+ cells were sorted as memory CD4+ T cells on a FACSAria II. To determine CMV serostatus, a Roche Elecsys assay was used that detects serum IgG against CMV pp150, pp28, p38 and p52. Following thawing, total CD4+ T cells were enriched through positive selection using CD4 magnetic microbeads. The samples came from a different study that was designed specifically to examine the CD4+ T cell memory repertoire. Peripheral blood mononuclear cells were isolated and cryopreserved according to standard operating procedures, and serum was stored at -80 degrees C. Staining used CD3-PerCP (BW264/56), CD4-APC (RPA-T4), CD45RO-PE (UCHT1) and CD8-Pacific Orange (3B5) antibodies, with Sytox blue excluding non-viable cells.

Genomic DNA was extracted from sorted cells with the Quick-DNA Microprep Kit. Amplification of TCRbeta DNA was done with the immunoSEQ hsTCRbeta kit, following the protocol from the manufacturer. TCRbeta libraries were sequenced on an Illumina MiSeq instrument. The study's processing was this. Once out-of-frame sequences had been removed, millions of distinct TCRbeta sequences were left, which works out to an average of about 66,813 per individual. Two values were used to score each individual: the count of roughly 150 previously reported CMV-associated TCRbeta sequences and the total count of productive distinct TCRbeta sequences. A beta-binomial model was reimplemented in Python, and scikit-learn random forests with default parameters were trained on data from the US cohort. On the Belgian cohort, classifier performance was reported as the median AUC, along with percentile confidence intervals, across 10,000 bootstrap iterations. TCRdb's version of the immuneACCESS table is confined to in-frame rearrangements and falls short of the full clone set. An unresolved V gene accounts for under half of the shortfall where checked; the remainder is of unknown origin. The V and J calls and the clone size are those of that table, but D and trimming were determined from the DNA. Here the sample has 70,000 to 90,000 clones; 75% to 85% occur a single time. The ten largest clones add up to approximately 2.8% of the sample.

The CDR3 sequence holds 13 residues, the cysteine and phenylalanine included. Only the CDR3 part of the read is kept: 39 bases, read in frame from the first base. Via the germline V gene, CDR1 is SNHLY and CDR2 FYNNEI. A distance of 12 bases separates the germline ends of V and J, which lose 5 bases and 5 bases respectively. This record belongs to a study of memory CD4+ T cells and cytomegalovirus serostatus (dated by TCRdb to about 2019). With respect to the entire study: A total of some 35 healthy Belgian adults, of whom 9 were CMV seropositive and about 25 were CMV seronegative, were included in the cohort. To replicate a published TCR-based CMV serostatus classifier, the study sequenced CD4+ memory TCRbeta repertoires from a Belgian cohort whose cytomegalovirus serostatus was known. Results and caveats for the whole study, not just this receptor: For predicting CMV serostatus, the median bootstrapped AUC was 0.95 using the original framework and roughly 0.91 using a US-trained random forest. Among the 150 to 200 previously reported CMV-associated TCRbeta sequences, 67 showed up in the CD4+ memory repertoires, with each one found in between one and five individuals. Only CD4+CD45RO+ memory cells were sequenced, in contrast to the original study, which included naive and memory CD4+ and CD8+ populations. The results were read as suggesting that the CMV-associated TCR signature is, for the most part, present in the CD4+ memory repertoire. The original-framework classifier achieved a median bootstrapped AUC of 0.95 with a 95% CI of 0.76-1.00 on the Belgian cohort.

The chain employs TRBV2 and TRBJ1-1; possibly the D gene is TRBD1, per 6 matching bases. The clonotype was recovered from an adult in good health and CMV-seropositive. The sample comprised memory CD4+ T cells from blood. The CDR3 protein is CASSLDSSTEAFF. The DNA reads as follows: TGTGCCAGCAGTCTGGACAGTTCAACTGAAGCTTTCTTT.